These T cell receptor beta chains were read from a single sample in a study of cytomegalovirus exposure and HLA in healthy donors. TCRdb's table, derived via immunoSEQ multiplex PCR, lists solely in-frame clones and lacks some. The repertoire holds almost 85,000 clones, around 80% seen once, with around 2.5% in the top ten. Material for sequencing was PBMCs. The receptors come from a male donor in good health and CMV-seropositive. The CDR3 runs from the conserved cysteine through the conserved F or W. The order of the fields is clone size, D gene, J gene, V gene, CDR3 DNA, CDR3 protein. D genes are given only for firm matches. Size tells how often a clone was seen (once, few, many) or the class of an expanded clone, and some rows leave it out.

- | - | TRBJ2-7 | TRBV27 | TGTGCCAGCAGGTTGGGGGAGGTTTCTTACGAGCAGTACTTC | CASRLGEVSYEQYF
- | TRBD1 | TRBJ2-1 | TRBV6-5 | TGTGCCAGCCACAGGGGTTTAAGTTCCTACAATGAGCAGTTCTTC | CASHRGLSSYNEQFF
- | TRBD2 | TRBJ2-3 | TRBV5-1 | TGCGCCAGCAGTTTCGGGACTAGCAGCACAGATACGCAGTATTTT | CASSFGTSSTDTQYF
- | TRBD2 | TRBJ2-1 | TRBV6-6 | TGTGCCAGCAGTTACGGGACTAGCTGGAGAAATGAGCAGTTCTTC | CASSYGTSWRNEQFF
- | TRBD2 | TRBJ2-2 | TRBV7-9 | TGTGCCAGCAGCTTAGCTCGGACTAGCGGGAGTTCGGGTACCGGGGAGCTGTTTTTT | CASSLARTSGSSGTGELFF
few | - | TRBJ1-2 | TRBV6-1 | TGTGCCAGCAGACAACAGGGTATCTATGGCTACACCTTC | CASRQQGIYGYTF
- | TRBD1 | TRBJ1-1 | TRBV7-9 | TGTGCCAGCAGCTTAATTGTCAGGGGGGCTGAAGCTTTCTTT | CASSLIVRGAEAFF
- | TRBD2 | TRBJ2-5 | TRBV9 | TGTGCCAGCAGCGTAGGACTAGCAGAGACCCAGTACTTC | CASSVGLAETQYF
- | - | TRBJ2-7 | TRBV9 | TGTGCCAGCAGCGATAGTCGCCGTCCTAACGAGCAGTACTTC | CASSDSRRPNEQYF
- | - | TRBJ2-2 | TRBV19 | TGTGCCAGTAGTATGTACAGGACAGCGAACACCGGGGAGCTGTTTTTT | CASSMYRTANTGELFF
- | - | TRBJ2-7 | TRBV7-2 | TGTGCCAGCAGCTTAGTGCAGGCCTACGAGCAGTACTTC | CASSLVQAYEQYF
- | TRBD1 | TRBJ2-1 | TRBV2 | TGTGCCAGCAGGGGACAGCTCCGCGACAATGAGCAGTTCTTC | CASRGQLRDNEQFF
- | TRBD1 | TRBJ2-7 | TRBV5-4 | TGTGCCAGCAGCTTCCGAGGACAGGGCTACGAGCAGTACTTC | CASSFRGQGYEQYF
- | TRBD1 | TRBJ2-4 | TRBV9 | TGTGCCAGCAGCGCGGCGACAGGGGATCTAGCCAAAAACATTCAGTACTTC | CASSAATGDLAKNIQYF
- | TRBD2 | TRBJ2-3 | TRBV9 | TGTGCCAGCAGCGAACGGACTAGCGGGATTGTAGATACGCAGTATTTT | CASSERTSGIVDTQYF
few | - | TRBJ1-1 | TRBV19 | TGTGCCAGTAGTTTCCTAAGCAGGGACACTGAAGCTTTCTTT | CASSFLSRDTEAFF
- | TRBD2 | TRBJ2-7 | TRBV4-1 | TGCGCCAGCAGCCATAAGACTAGCGGGAGGATTACCCCCTCCTACGAGCAGTACTTC | CASSHKTSGRITPSYEQYF
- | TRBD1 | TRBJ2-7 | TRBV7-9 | TGTGCCAGCAGCCCCGGGACAGGGTTCGAGCAGTACTTC | CASSPGTGFEQYF
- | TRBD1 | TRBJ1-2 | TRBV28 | TGTGCCAGCACCGGGACAGATGCCTATGGCTACACCTTC | CASTGTDAYGYTF
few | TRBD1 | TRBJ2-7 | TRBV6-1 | TGTGCCACCCAACGACAGGGGGGATTCTTCGAGCAGTACTTC | CATQRQGGFFEQYF
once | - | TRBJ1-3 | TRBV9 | TGTGCCAGCAGCGTAGGACAGAGCTCTGGAAACACCATATATTTT | CASSVGQSSGNTIYF
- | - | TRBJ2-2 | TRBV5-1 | TGCGCCAGCAGCTTATCCAGGGAGGTCACCGGGGAGCTGTTTTTT | CASSLSREVTGELFF
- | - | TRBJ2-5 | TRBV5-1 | TGCGCCAGCAGCTTGGACGGGAGAGGTGAGACCCAGTACTTC | CASSLDGRGETQYF
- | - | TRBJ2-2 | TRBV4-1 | TGCGCCAGCAGCCAAGATGACAGCCTCCTTAACACCGGGGAGCTGTTTTTT | CASSQDDSLLNTGELFF
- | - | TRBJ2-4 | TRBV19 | TGTGCCAGTAGTATAGTAGAAAACATTCAGTACTTC | CASSIVENIQYF
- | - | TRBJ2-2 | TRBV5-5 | TGTGCCAGCAGTATGGCAACGTCTACCGGGGAGCTGTTTTTT | CASSMATSTGELFF
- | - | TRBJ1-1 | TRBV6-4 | TGTGCCAGCAGCGCGACAGGTAACACTGAAGCTTTCTTT | CASSATGNTEAFF